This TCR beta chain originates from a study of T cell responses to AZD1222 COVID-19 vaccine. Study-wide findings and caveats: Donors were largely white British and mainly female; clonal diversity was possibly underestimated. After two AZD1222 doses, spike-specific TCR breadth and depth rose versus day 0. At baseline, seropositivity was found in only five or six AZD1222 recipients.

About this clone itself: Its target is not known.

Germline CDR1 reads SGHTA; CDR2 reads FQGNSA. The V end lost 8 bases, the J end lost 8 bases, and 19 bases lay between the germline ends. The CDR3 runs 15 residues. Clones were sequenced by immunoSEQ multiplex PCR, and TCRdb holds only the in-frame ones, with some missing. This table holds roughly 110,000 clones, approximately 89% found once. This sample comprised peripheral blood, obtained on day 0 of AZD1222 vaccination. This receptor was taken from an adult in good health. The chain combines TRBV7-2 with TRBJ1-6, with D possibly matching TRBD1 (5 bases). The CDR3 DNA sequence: TGTGCCAGCGAAGTTGTCGGGGGTTGGGATTCACCCCTCCACTTT. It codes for CASEVVGGWDSPLHF.